This TCR beta chain was observed in a study of blood T cell repertoires in COVID-19. On the study more broadly: Researchers got acute and convalescent COVID-19 samples from the United States, Italy and Spain. The analysed material was cDNA or gDNA that came from T cells, B-cell-depleted T cells, or PBMCs.

As processed by the authors: By means of reference gene primer amplification, nucleated cell counts were estimated. TCRdb keeps only in-frame clones here, not all; method: immunoSEQ multiplex PCR. V, J and clone size reflect that table, while D and trimming were determined from the DNA. The sample gives about 170,000 clones, about 80% of which show up once; 22% is in the top ten. Per germline, CDR1 SEHNR and CDR2 FQNEAQ (reference sequence). Losses at the gene ends were 3 bases for V and 5 bases for J; bases not matched to a gene: 6. The CDR3 is 15 amino acids. Sequencing was done on a sample of peripheral blood. The TCR comes from an elderly woman with acute or convalescent COVID-19. The V and J genes are TRBV7-9 and TRBJ1-1, with 10 nucleotides matching TRBD1. The CDR3 nucleotides are TGTGCCAGCAGCTTCCCGACAGGGGGCAGGACTGAAGCTTTCTTT. The encoded protein is CASSFPTGGRTEAFF.